This record concerns one TCR beta chain sequence. What it binds is not known. The sample originates from a study of T cells in pancreatic ductal adenocarcinoma. Study-wide findings and caveats: Tumor samples had fewer productive templates and approximately 8-fold fewer unique clonotypes than blood. No significant tumor-blood clonality difference; means were about 0.12 and 0.073. Comparisons of tumor and blood clonality may show falsely lower tumor diversity. Results skew toward the minority of patients with early-stage disease.

Some clones are missing from TCRdb's copy, which holds only in-frame ones; the method was immunoSEQ multiplex PCR. Here the sample spans about 97,000 clones, nearly 95% being singletons. Germline V gene data show CDR1 as SGHTA and CDR2 as FQGNSA. The ends were cut back, 4 bases at V and 8 bases at J, with 8 bases in the middle. This CDR3 is built from 11 residues. Selected pancreatic ductal adenocarcinoma patients had undergone surgery without neoadjuvant therapy. Sequenced material: PBMCs. This chain connects TRBV7-2 to TRBJ1-1; D is perhaps TRBD1 (5 bases). The origin of this receptor is a human donor with pancreatic ductal adenocarcinoma. The CDR3 DNA follows: TGTGCCAGCAGCTCATCAGGGGAAGCTTTCTTT. Protein product: CASSSSGEAFF. Full variable domain (rest looked up from reference TRBV7-2 and TRBJ1-1): GAGVSQSPSNKVTEKGKDVELRCDPISGHTALYWYRQSLGQGLEFLIYFQGNSAPDKSGLPSDRFSAERTGGSVSTLTIQRTQQEDSAVYLCASSSSGEAFFGQGTRLTVV.